These 25 T cell receptor beta chains originate from one sample sequenced in a study of blood T cell repertoires in COVID-19. Profiling relied on immunoSEQ multiplex PCR, and the TCRdb table lists in-frame clones only, not all of them. The repertoire holds fewer than 250,000 clones, with 80% as singletons. Material: PBMCs or T cells enriched from blood (not recorded which). Every receptor here comes from a woman aged 35 to 49 with acute COVID-19.

The V and J genes are TRBV6-5 and TRBJ1-5; D call uncertain. V was shortened by 3 bases and J by 1 base, with 7 bases between the two germline ends. CDR1 and CDR2 (germline): MNHEY, SVGAGI. This CDR3 region has 14 residues. In nucleotides, the CDR3 is TGTGCCAGCAGTTATACCGGGAGCAATCAGCCCCAGCATTTT. Translated: CASSYTGSNQPQHF.

This chain connects TRBV5-4 to TRBJ1-2; 10 bases are shared with TRBD1. Germline V gene data show CDR1 as SGHNT and CDR2 as YYREEE (reference sequence). V was pared by 0 bases and J by 6 bases, with 2 bases of the junction left unmatched. The CDR3 is made up of 14 amino acids. The CDR3 nucleotides read TGTGCCAGCAGCTTGGTGGACAGGGGGGATGGCTACACCTTC. It encodes CASSLVDRGDGYTF.

The rearrangement joins TRBV5-1 to TRBJ2-2; 9 bases align to TRBD2. The CDR3 consists of 16 residues. V gave up 4 bases and J gave up 5 bases; unmatched junction bases: 9. CDR1 and CDR2 from the germline V gene are SGHRS and YFSETQ. The CDR3 is CASSPRAGGQTGELFF. DNA of the CDR3: TGCGCCAGCAGCCCACGAGCGGGGGGTCAAACCGGGGAGCTGTTTTTT.

The chain is built from TRBV28 and TRBJ1-3; a weak D match, TRBD1 (6 bases). V shed 6 bases and J shed 4 bases, with 19 bases lying between them. The CDR3 contains 16 residues. Germline V gene sequence: CDR1 MDHEN, CDR2 SYDVKM. CDR3 region: CASSTSSTGLGNTIYF. The CDR3 DNA follows: TGTGCCAGCAGCACTAGTTCTACAGGGCTCGGAAACACCATATATTTT.

The rearrangement links TRBV10-2 to TRBJ1-1; the D gene is possibly TRBD1 (5 bases). Germline-derived CDR1 and CDR2 are WSHSY and SAAADI. The CDR3 loop spans 13 amino acids. V lost 8 bases to trimming and J lost 2 bases, with 12 bases between them. CDR3 nucleotide sequence: TGCGCCAGCGGGGGGGAGGGCAACACTGAAGCTTTCTTT. It specifies CASGGEGNTEAFF.

CDR3: CASSAPNAGGYEKLFF. CDR3 DNA sequence: TGTGCCAGCAGCGCACCCAACGCGGGGGGCTATGAAAAACTGTTTTTT. This chain uses TRBV9 with TRBJ1-4; perhaps TRBD1 as D (6 bases). Germline lookup yields CDR1 SGDLS and CDR2 YYNGEE. The CDR3 runs to 16 residues. V lost 3 bases and J lost 6, with 18 bases in between.

The chain has TRBV18 and TRBJ2-6; no clear D gene. This CDR3 region has 16 residues. Germline CDR1 and CDR2: KGHSH and LQKENI. Trimming stripped 1 base from V and 6 bases from J, with 13 bases between. Here the CDR3 reads CASSPLRSAEANVLTF. In nucleotides, the CDR3 is TGTGCCAGCTCACCACTGAGGTCGGCGGAGGCCAACGTCCTGACTTTC.

This chain links TRBV28 with TRBJ1-1, with D unclear. From germline, CDR1 is MDHEN and CDR2 SYDVKM. V lost 5 bases, J lost 6 bases, and 16 bases lay in between. This CDR3 comprises 14 residues. The CDR3 sequence: CASSLLLGRAEAFF. The CDR3 DNA reads TGTGCCAGCAGTCTCCTATTAGGGAGGGCTGAAGCTTTCTTT.

This chain links TRBV5-4 with TRBJ2-1; 9 nucleotides line up with TRBD1. The junction had 8 bases not matched to a gene; V was cut back by 2 bases and J by 8 bases. CDR1 SGHNT and CDR2 YYREEE come from the germline V gene (reference sequence). The length of the CDR3 is 15 residues. The CDR3 coding sequence is TGTGCCAGCAGCTTAGGACAGGGGTTAGCCGATGAGCAGTTCTTC. Residues: CASSLGQGLADEQFF.

The chain uses TRBV28 and TRBJ1-3, with a tentative D call TRBD1 (5 bases). Deletions cut 4 bases from V and 0 bases from J, with 16 bases between. CDR1 is MDHEN, CDR2 SYDVKM, per germline. The CDR3 runs 17 residues. This chain's CDR3 is CASSSSGIQASGNTIYF. In DNA form, the CDR3 reads TGTGCCAGCAGTTCCTCAGGGATCCAAGCCTCTGGAAACACCATATATTTT.

The CDR3 here is CASSHPGQGFYEQYF. The CDR3 nucleotides read TGTGCCAGCAGCCACCCGGGACAGGGCTTCTACGAGCAGTACTTC. The chain uses TRBV3-1 (or the pseudogene TRBV3-2) and TRBJ2-7; 9 bases agree with TRBD1. The CDR3 loop spans 15 amino acids. Germline V gene data show CDR1 as LGHDT and CDR2 as YNNKEL (reference sequence). The V segment lost 3 bases and the J segment 3 bases; nucleotides outside the gene matches: 6.

This sequence joins TRBV3-1 (or the pseudogene TRBV3-2) and TRBJ1-4; D might be TRBD1 (6 bases). Deletions cut 0 bases from V and 14 bases from J, with 10 bases between. Germline assignment: CDR1 LGHDT and CDR2 YNNKEL (reference sequence). The CDR3 sequence is 12 residues long. DNA of the CDR3: TGTGCCAGCAGCCAAGATGAAGGACAGCTGTTTTTT. Translation: CASSQDEGQLFF.

J is TRBJ1-2 and V is TRBV2; 7 bases line up with TRBD1. Germline V gene data show CDR1 as SNHLY and CDR2 as FYNNEI. The CDR3 has 15 residues. With 8 bases clipped from V and 0 bases from J, the junction kept 9 bases outside the gene matches. The CDR3 region is CASARGTAPNYGYTF. CDR3 DNA sequence: TGTGCCAGCGCTAGAGGGACAGCCCCTAACTATGGCTACACCTTC.

This chain uses TRBV27 with TRBJ1-6; D remains ambiguous. The V and J ends lost 3 bases and 0 bases respectively, with 9 bases between them. Per the germline V gene, CDR1 is MNHEY and CDR2 is SMNVEV (reference sequence). This CDR3 region has 16 residues. The CDR3 sequence: CASSLVVSSYNSPLHF. The CDR3, as DNA: TGTGCCAGCAGTTTGGTGGTGAGCTCCTATAATTCACCCCTCCACTTT.

This chain uses TRBV5-4 with TRBJ2-1; maybe TRBD2 (5 bases). Between the trimmed V and J ends, which lost 3 bases and 0 bases, there was a span of 10 bases. The length of the CDR3 is 15 residues. Germline V CDR1 and CDR2: SGHNT, YYREEE (reference sequence). In DNA, the CDR3 is TGTGCCAGCAGCTACGACTACCCCTCCTACAATGAGCAGTTCTTC. Amino acid sequence: CASSYDYPSYNEQFF.

V usage is TRBV27 and J usage is TRBJ1-1, with TRBD1 matching 8 bases. The trim removed 8 bases at V and 1 base at J, leaving 0 bases unmatched. Germline V gene lookup returns CDR1 MNHEY and CDR2 SMNVEV (reference sequence). The CDR3 sequence is 12 residues long. The DNA for the CDR3 is TGTGCCAGCGGACAGGGGAACACTGAAGCTTTCTTT. This translates into CASGQGNTEAFF.

The rearrangement links TRBV2 to TRBJ2-5, with D unresolved. Trimming stripped 7 bases from V and 3 bases from J, with 21 bases between. The germline gives CDR1 SNHLY, CDR2 FYNNEI. CDR3 length: 16 amino acids. CDR3 in DNA: TGTGCCAGCAAAAGAGACATATCGCGTATGGAAGAGACCCAGTACTTC. Encoded protein: CASKRDISRMEETQYF.

The sample holds one count of this clone. The chain links TRBV7-9 to TRBJ2-1; 9 nucleotides align to TRBD2. From germline, CDR1 is SEHNR and CDR2 FQNEAQ (reference sequence). This CDR3 has 15 residues. Germline trimming cut 6 bases from V and 5 bases from J; bases unmatched to any gene: 8. The CDR3 bases are TGTGCCAGCAGTCCCAGCGGGGGGCAACACAATGAGCAGTTCTTC. Protein product: CASSPSGGQHNEQFF. Using reference TRBV7-9 and TRBJ2-1 for the parts outside the CDR3, the full variable domain is DTGVSQNPRHKITKRGQNVTFRCDPISEHNRLYWYRQTLGQGPEFLTYFQNEAQLEKSRLLSDRFSAERPKGSFSTLEIQRTEQGDSAMYLCASSPSGGQHNEQFFGPGTRLTVL.

This clone was seen a handful of times. The V call is TRBV30, the J call TRBJ2-2; 9 positions agree with TRBD1. The CDR3 runs to 15 residues. The trim removed 4 bases at V and 1 base at J, leaving 4 bases unmatched. CDR1 and CDR2 (germline): GTSNPN, SVGIG (reference sequence). CDR3 nucleotides: TGTGCCTGGAACAGGGGGCCGCTGAACACCGGGGAGCTGTTTTTT. Its translation is CAWNRGPLNTGELFF.

The chain recombines TRBV7-2 with TRBJ2-7, with 9 bases identical to TRBD1. The CDR3 length is 15 residues. Germline V gene sequence: CDR1 SGHTA, CDR2 FQGNSA. The V and J ends lost 4 bases and 5 bases, in that order; junction bases with no gene match: 9. In nucleotides, the CDR3 is TGTGCCAGCAGCTCGAGGACAGGGGCGGGCCACGAGCAGTACTTC. The encoded protein is CASSSRTGAGHEQYF.

The genes are TRBV7-2 and TRBJ2-7; a weak D match, TRBD1 (5 bases). V lost 5 bases and J lost 1, with 12 bases in between. The CDR3 is 14 amino acids. Germline V gene sequence: CDR1 SGHTA, CDR2 FQGNSA. The CDR3 region has the DNA TGTGCCAGCAGCCCCACAGGTTTTTCCTACGAGCAGTACTTC. Translated, it gives CASSPTGFSYEQYF.

The rearrangement links TRBV19 to TRBJ1-3, with 8 bases lining up with TRBD1. Germline trimming cut 6 bases from V and 4 bases from J; bases unmatched to any gene: 2. The CDR3 is 13 amino acids. From germline, CDR1 is LNHDA and CDR2 SQIVND (reference sequence). Here the CDR3 reads CASSRDRGNTIYF. DNA for the CDR3: TGTGCCAGTAGCCGGGACAGGGGAAACACCATATATTTT.

V is TRBV3-1 (or the pseudogene TRBV3-2) and J is TRBJ2-1; 11 bases fit TRBD2. This CDR3 has 16 amino acids. CDR1 and CDR2 from the germline V gene are LGHDT and YNNKEL (reference sequence). V lost 3 bases, J lost 2 bases, and 3 bases stayed unmatched. CDR3 DNA: TGTGCCAGCAGCCAGGGGACTAGCGGTACCTACAATGAGCAGTTCTTC. It is translated as CASSQGTSGTYNEQFF.

V and J are TRBV5-4 and TRBJ2-3; 7 bases fit TRBD1. Unmatched junction bases numbered 11, after V lost 4 bases and J lost 3 bases. The CDR3 sequence is 16 residues long. Germline V gene sequence: CDR1 SGHNT, CDR2 YYREEE (reference sequence). DNA for the CDR3: TGTGCCAGCAGCCGGCGCCGGGACAGAAGAACAGATACGCAGTATTTT. Protein sequence: CASSRRRDRRTDTQYF.

This chain joins TRBV6-2 or TRBV6-3 and TRBJ2-2; the D gene is possibly TRBD1 (6 bases). The CDR3 consists of 16 residues. Germline CDR1 reads MNHEY; CDR2 reads SVGEGT. V dropped 0 bases and J dropped 6 bases, with 14 bases sitting between them. Written as DNA, the CDR3 is TGTGCCAGCAGTTACTCGAGACAGGTGGCGGCCGGGGAGCTGTTTTTT. Its translation is CASSYSRQVAAGELFF.